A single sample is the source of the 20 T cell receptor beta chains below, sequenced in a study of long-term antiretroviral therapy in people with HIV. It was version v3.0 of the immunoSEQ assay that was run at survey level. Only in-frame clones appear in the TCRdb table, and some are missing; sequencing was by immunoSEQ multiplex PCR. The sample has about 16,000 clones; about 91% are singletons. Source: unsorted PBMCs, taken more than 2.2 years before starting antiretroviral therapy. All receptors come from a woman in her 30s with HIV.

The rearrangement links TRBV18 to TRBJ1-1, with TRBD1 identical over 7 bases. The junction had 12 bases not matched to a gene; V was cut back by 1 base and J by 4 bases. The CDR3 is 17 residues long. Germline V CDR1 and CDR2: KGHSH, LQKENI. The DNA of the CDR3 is TGTGCCAGCTCACCACGAGGGGGCGACCGTCGGGGCACTGAAGCTTTCTTT. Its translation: CASSPRGGDRRGTEAFF.

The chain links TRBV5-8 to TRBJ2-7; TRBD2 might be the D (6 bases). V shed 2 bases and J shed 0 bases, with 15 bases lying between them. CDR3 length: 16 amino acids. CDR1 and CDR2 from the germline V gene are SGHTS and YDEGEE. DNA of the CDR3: TGTGCCAGCAGCTTTCACGGGACTGGAAGCTCCTACGAGCAGTACTTC. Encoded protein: CASSFHGTGSSYEQYF.

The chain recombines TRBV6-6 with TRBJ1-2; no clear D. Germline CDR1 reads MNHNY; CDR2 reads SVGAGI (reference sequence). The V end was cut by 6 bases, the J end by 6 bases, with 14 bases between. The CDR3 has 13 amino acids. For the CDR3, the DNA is TGTGCCAGCAGCTCGGACCTGATGGATGGCTACACCTTC. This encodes CASSSDLMDGYTF.

The CDR3 sequence: CASSSLDREADTQYF. The CDR3 DNA sequence: TGTGCCAGCAGTTCTCTAGACAGGGAGGCAGATACGCAGTATTTT. The rearrangement joins TRBV5-6 to TRBJ2-3; possibly TRBD1 for D (7 bases). There are 15 residues in the CDR3. CDR1 is SGHDT and CDR2 is YYEEEE in the germline V gene. V was trimmed by 5 bases and J by 4 bases, leaving 17 bases between them.

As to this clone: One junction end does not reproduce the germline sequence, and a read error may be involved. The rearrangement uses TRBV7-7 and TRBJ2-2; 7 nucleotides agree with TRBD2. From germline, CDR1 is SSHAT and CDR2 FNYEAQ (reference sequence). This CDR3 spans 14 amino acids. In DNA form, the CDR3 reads TGTGCTAGCAGCCTAGCGGCGAACACCGGGGAGCTGTTTTTT. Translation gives CASSLAANTGELFF.

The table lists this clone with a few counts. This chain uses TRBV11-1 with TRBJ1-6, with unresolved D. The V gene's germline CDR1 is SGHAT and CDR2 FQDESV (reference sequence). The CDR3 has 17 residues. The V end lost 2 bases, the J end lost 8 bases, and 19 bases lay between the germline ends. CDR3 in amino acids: CASSLRNRWRLDSPLHF. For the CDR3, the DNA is TGTGCCAGCAGCTTAAGAAATCGGTGGAGATTGGATTCACCCCTCCACTTT.

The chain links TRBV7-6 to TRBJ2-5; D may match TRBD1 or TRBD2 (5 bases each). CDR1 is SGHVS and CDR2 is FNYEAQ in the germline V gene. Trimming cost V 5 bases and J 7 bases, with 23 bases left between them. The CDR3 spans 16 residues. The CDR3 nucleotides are TGTGCCAGCAGCATGCTCTCCGGGACGCGGAGCGGGACCCAGTACTTC. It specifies CASSMLSGTRSGTQYF.

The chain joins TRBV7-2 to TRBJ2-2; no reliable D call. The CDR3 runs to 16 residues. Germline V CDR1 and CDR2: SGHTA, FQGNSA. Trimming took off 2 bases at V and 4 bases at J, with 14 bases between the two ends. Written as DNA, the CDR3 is TGTGCCAGCAGCTTATTACCCTTCGTCGGCACCGGGGAGCTGTTTTTT. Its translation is CASSLLPFVGTGELFF.

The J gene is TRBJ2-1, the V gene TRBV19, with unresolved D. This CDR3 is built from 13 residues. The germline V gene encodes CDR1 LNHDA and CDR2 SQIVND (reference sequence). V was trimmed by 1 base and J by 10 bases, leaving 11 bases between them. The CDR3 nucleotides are TGTGCCAGTAGTATAGCCGAAGGAGAAGAGCAGTTCTTC. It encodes CASSIAEGEEQFF.

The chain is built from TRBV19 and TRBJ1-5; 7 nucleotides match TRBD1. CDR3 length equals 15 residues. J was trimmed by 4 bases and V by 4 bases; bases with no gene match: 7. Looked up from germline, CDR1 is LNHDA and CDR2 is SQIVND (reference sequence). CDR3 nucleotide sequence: TGTGCCAGTAGTAGGGGGGACAGACTTAATCAGCCCCAGCATTTT. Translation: CASSRGDRLNQPQHF.

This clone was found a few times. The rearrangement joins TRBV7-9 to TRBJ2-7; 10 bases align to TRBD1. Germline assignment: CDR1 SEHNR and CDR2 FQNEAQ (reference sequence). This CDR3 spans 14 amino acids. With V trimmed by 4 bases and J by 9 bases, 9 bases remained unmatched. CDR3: CASSSGQGLQRQYF. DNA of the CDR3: TGTGCCAGCAGCTCGGGACAGGGGTTACAGCGGCAGTACTTC.

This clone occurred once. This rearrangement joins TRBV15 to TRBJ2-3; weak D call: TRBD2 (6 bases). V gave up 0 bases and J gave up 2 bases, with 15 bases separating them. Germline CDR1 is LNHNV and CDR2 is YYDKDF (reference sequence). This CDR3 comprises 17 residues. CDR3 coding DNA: TGTGCCACCAGCAGAGATCGGCCGGGGACTTCCACAGATACGCAGTATTTT. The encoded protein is CATSRDRPGTSTDTQYF.

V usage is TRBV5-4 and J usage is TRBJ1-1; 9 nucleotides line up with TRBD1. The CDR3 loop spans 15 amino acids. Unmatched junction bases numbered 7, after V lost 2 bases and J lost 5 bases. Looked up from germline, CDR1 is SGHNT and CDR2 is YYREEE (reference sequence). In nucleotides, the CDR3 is TGTGCCAGCAGCTTCAACAGGGGGCCAGGGACTGAAGCTTTCTTT. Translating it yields CASSFNRGPGTEAFF.

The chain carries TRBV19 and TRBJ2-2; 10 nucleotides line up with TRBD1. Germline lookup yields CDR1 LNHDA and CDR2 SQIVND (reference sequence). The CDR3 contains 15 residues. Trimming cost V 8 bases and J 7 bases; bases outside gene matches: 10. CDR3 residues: CASCTGTGAIGELFF. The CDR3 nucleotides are TGTGCCAGTTGCACCGGGACAGGGGCTATCGGGGAGCTGTTTTTT.

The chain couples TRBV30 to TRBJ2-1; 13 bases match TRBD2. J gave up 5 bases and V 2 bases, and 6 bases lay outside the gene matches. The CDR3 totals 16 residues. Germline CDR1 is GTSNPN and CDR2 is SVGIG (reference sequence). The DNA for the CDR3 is TGTGCCTGGAGTATTGGCACTAGCGGGGGGGACAATGAGCAGTTCTTC. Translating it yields CAWSIGTSGGDNEQFF. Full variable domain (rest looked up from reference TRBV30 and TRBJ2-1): SQTIHQWPATLVQPVGSPLSLECTVEGTSNPNLYWYRQAAGRGLQLLFYSVGIGQISSEVPQNLSASRPQDRQFILSSKKLLLSDSGFYLCAWSIGTSGGDNEQFFGPGTRLTVL.

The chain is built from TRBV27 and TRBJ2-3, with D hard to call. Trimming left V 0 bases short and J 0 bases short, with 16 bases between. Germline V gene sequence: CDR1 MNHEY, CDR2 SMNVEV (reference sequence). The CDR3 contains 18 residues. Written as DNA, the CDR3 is TGTGCCAGCAGTTTATCCACGGGTGGCTGGTCTAGCACAGATACGCAGTATTTT. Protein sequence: CASSLSTGGWSSTDTQYF.

CDR3 in amino acids: CASSLRAGTAFQPQHF. The CDR3 DNA follows: TGTGCCAGCAGCTTAAGGGCCGGGACAGCTTTTCAGCCCCAGCATTTT. This chain uses TRBV5-6 with TRBJ1-5; 7 nucleotides agree with TRBD1. The CDR3 extends over 16 amino acids. Losses at the gene ends were 2 bases for V and 6 bases for J; bases not matched to a gene: 11. CDR1 and CDR2 (germline): SGHDT, YYEEEE.

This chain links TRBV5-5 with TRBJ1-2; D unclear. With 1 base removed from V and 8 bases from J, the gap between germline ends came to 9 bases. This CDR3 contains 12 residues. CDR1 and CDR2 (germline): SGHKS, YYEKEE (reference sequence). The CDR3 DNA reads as TGTGCCAGCAGCTTGATGGATGGAGGCTACACCTTC. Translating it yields CASSLMDGGYTF. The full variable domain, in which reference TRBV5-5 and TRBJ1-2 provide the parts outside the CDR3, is DAGVTQSPTHLIKTRGQQVTLRCSPISGHKSVSWYQQVLGQGPQFIFQYYEKEERGRGNFPDRFSARQFPNYSSELNVNALLLGDSALYLCASSLMDGGYTFGSGTRLTVV.

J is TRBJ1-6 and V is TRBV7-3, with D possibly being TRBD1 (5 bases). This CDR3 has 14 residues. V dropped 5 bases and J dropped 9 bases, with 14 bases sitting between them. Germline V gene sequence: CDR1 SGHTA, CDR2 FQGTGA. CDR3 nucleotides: TGTGCCAGCAGCGTGGACGCAGGGCGTTCACCCCTCCACTTT. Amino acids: CASSVDAGRSPLHF.

CDR3 loop: CASSQVAGESSYEQYF. The CDR3 DNA sequence: TGCGCCAGCAGCCAAGTCGCAGGGGAAAGCTCCTACGAGCAGTACTTC. The V and J genes are TRBV4-3 and TRBJ2-7; TRBD1 might be the D (6 bases). In germline, CDR1 is LGHNA, CDR2 YSLEER. There are 16 residues in the CDR3. Trimming removed 1 base from V and 0 bases from J, with 13 bases in between.